The rows below give T cell receptor beta chains drawn from one sample of a study of identical twins. MiXCR, applied by TCRdb to the 5' RACE reads, yields one record per CDR3 protein. The table records under 1 million distinct CDR3 sequences, 9% to 15% of them present only once. The same sample was also studied in work on yellow fever vaccine responses in identical twins.

The sequencing input was PBMCs. These receptors all come from a young woman in good health. Both conserved end residues are part of each CDR3. Fields, in order: V gene, D gene, J gene, clone size, CDR3 protein, CDR3 DNA. The D gene is left open where the match is weak. Clone size appears in some rows only: once, few, many, or a class for an expanded clone.

>TRBV3-1|TRBD1|TRBJ1-3|few
CASSLQGGTGNTIYF
TGTGCCAGCAGCCTACAGGGGGGGACTGGAAACACCATATATTTT
>TRBV5-1|.|TRBJ1-4|many
CASSFGETTNEKLFF
TGCGCCAGCAGCTTCGGAGAGACAACTAATGAAAAACTGTTTTTT
>TRBV28|TRBD2|TRBJ2-7|.
CASSEQAGGPSYEQYF
TGTGCCAGCAGCGAACAAGCGGGAGGGCCCTCCTACGAGCAGTACTTC
>TRBV7-9|.|TRBJ2-3|few
CASSLPEGPDTQYF
TGTGCCAGCAGCTTACCGGAGGGACCAGATACGCAGTATTTT
>TRBV12-3/TRBV12-4|.|TRBJ1-5|few
CASSSPGNNQPQHF
TGTGCCAGCAGTTCCCCAGGGAACAATCAGCCCCAGCATTTT
>TRBV12-3/TRBV12-4|.|TRBJ1-6|many
CASSLEGEYSPLHF
TGTGCCAGCAGTTTAGAGGGCGAATATTCACCCCTCCACTTT
>TRBV6-1|.|TRBJ2-7|.
CASRSGGRSYEQYF
TGTGCCAGCAGGTCTGGGGGGAGGTCCTACGAGCAGTACTTC
>TRBV29-1|.|TRBJ2-3|many
CSVDGGGGTDTQYF
TGCAGCGTCGACGGTGGAGGAGGCACAGATACGCAGTATTTT
>TRBV4-2|.|TRBJ2-3|.
CASEEGGVTDTQYF
TGTGCCAGCGAAGAGGGAGGAGTCACAGATACGCAGTATTTT
>TRBV24-1|.|TRBJ1-2|few
CATSDPRRGRGYTF
TGTGCCACCAGTGACCCCCGGAGGGGTCGCGGCTACACCTTC
>TRBV12-3/TRBV12-4|.|TRBJ2-5|.
CASSFGGKTQYF
TGTGCCAGCAGTTTCGGGGGAAAGACCCAGTACTTC
>TRBV29-1|.|TRBJ2-2|.
CSVVGPGVTGELFF
TGCAGCGTTGTAGGACCGGGCGTCACCGGGGAGCTGTTTTTT
>TRBV27|.|TRBJ1-1|.
CASSLWGLGVGDTEAFF
TGTGCCAGCAGTTTATGGGGACTGGGGGTGGGGGACACTGAAGCTTTCTTT
>TRBV28|TRBD1|TRBJ2-1|few
CASSPRRGTGPSNEQFF
TGTGCCAGCAGTCCTCGGAGAGGGACAGGCCCTTCGAATGAGCAGTTCTTC
>TRBV28|TRBD1|TRBJ2-2|few
CASSLGPGQGFSGELFF
TGTGCCAGCAGTTTAGGCCCGGGACAGGGATTTTCCGGGGAGCTGTTTTTT
>TRBV10-1|TRBD1|TRBJ1-2|.
CASSASRDRVGYTF
TGCGCCAGCAGTGCGTCCCGGGACAGGGTTGGCTACACCTTC